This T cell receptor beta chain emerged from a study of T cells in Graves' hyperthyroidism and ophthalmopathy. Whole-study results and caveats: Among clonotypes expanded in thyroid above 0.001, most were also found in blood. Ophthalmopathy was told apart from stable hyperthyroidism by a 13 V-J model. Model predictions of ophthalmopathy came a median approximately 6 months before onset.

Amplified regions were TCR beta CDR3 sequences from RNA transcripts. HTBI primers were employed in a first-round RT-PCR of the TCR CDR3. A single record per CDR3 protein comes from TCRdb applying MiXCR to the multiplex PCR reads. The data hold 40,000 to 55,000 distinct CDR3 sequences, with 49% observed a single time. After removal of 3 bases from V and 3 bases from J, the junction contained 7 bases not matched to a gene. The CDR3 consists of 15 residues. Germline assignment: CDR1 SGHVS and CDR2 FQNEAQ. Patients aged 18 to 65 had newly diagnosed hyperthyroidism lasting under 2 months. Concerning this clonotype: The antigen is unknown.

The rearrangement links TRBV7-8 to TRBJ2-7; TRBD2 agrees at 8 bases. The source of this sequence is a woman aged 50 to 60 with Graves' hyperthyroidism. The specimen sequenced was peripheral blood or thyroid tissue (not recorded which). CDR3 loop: CASSLASGPNYEQYF. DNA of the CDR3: TGTGCCAGCAGCTTGGCTAGCGGGCCGAACTACGAGCAGTACTTC.